Presented here are 10 T cell receptor beta chains from one specimen sequenced in a study of technical replicates of blood from a handful of donors. Profiled with immunoSEQ multiplex PCR; TCRdb holds only in-frame clones, not every one. The repertoire holds approximately 85,000 clones, with nearly 95% as singletons. Material: T cells isolated from PBMCs. These TCRs come from a human donor in good health.

This chain joins TRBV19 and TRBJ1-1, with D possibly TRBD1 on 6 matching bases. Germline V gene sequence: CDR1 LNHDA, CDR2 SQIVND (reference sequence). The CDR3 totals 16 residues. Trimming took 5 bases from V and 1 from J, leaving 17 bases between them. The CDR3 DNA reads as TGTGCCAGTAGTTTGCACAGGGACGGCGGGAACACTGAAGCTTTCTTT. This sequence encodes CASSLHRDGGNTEAFF.

This CDR3 is CASSWTGTNGYTF. In DNA form, the CDR3 reads TGTGCCAGCAGCTGGACAGGGACTAATGGCTACACCTTC. The chain recombines TRBV6-5 with TRBJ1-2; 8 nucleotides match TRBD1. Germline values: CDR1 MNHEY, CDR2 SVGAGI. This CDR3 contains 13 residues. The V gene end was trimmed by 6 bases and the J gene end by 6 bases; junction bases not matched to a gene: 6.

This clone has a handful of counts. J is TRBJ1-2 and V is TRBV7-2; perhaps TRBD1 as D (6 bases). Trimming stripped 5 bases from V and 2 bases from J, with 9 bases between. Germline V gene lookup returns CDR1 SGHTA and CDR2 FQGNSA. The CDR3 extends over 13 amino acids. The CDR3 region has the DNA TGTGCCAGCAGCCCCGGGACAAACTATGGCTACACCTTC. Residues: CASSPGTNYGYTF.

J is TRBJ2-7 and V is TRBV4-1; D perhaps matches TRBD2 (6 bases). CDR1 MGHRA and CDR2 YSYEKL come from the germline V gene. The CDR3 is 14 residues long. Trimming took off 4 bases at V and 4 bases at J, with 14 bases between the two ends. CDR3 nucleotide sequence: TGCGCCAGCAGCCTGACGGGACTTTCGTACGAGCAGTACTTC. Its translation: CASSLTGLSYEQYF.

This rearrangement joins TRBV28 to TRBJ1-2; TRBD1 aligns across 10 bases. Germline CDR1 MDHEN, CDR2 SYDVKM. V was pared by 4 bases and J by 3 bases, with 8 bases of the junction left unmatched. The CDR3 length is 16 residues. The CDR3 nucleotides are TGTGCCAGCAGTTCCTTACCGGGACAGGGGCACTATGGCTACACCTTC. It yields the protein CASSSLPGQGHYGYTF.

The chain has TRBV15 and TRBJ2-7, with D perhaps matching TRBD1 (6 bases). In germline, CDR1 is LNHNV, CDR2 YYDKDF (reference sequence). The V end was cut by 5 bases, the J end by 1 base, with 18 bases between. CDR3 length: 16 amino acids. The CDR3 loop reads CATSSTSRDMSYEQYF. The DNA for the CDR3 is TGTGCCACCAGCTCTACCTCCCGGGACATGTCCTACGAGCAGTACTTC.

The chain joins TRBV29-1 to TRBJ1-1; D unresolved. CDR1 is SQVTM and CDR2 is ANQGSEA in the germline V gene. The CDR3 sequence is 13 residues long. V was trimmed by 4 bases and J by 4 bases, leaving 13 bases between them. The CDR3 loop is CSVGSQYITEAFF. The CDR3 DNA reads as TGCAGCGTTGGATCACAGTATATCACTGAAGCTTTCTTT.

The V gene is TRBV12-5, the J gene TRBJ1-1; D gene uncertain. V lost 3 bases and J lost 6, with 8 bases in between. The CDR3 sequence is 12 residues long. Germline V lookup: CDR1 LGHNT, CDR2 FRNRAP. The CDR3, as DNA: TGTGCTAGTGGTTTAGGGAGGGCTGAAGCTTTCTTT. It yields the protein CASGLGRAEAFF.

The V call is TRBV28, the J call TRBJ2-1; D is perhaps TRBD1 (6 bases). The germline V gene has CDR1 MDHEN and CDR2 SYDVKM. The V and J ends lost 4 bases and 0 bases respectively, with 10 bases between them. CDR3 length equals 15 residues. The CDR3: CASSSTGSSYNEQFF. DNA of the CDR3: TGTGCCAGCAGTTCCACAGGGAGCTCCTACAATGAGCAGTTCTTC.

The chain carries TRBV30 and TRBJ2-3, with TRBD1 as a possible D gene (7 bases). The CDR3 runs to 14 residues. Germline CDR1 is GTSNPN and CDR2 is SVGIG (reference sequence). V shed 7 bases and J shed 0 bases, with 14 bases lying between them. The chain's CDR3 is CAYLRDSSTDTQYF. DNA for the CDR3: TGTGCCTATTTGCGGGACAGTAGCACAGATACGCAGTATTTT.